Listed here are 23 T cell receptor beta chains from one sample, sequenced in a study of OX40 agonist ivuxolimab in advanced cancers. The assay was immunoSEQ multiplex PCR, and TCRdb's table has in-frame clones only and misses some. The sample records about 36,000 clones, 74% being singletons. The sequenced sample was CD4+ or CD8+ T cells sorted from blood, obtained in a trial of the OX40 agonist ivuxolimab. These receptors were collected from an adult with an advanced solid tumor such as melanoma, head and neck, liver or kidney cancer.

The V call is TRBV10-3, the J call TRBJ2-1, with 11 bases that match TRBD2. This CDR3 region has 15 residues. J gave up 7 bases and V 3 bases, and 5 bases lay outside the gene matches. Germline V gives CDR1 ENHRY, CDR2 SYGVKD. DNA of the CDR3: TGTGCCATCAGTGACGGGCTAGCGGGGGGTAATGAGCAGTTCTTC. It codes for CAISDGLAGGNEQFF.

The chain joins TRBV28 to TRBJ2-5, with 9 bases lining up with TRBD1. The ends lost 3 bases at V and 3 bases at J; junction bases unmatched: 8. CDR1 MDHEN and CDR2 SYDVKM come from the germline V gene. The CDR3 runs to 16 residues. CDR3 protein: CASSFQGQGIEETQYF. In DNA form, the CDR3 reads TGTGCCAGCAGTTTCCAAGGACAGGGGATAGAAGAGACCCAGTACTTC.

This clone appeared a few times. The J gene is TRBJ1-6, the V gene TRBV6-1; D gene unclear. V shed 0 bases and J shed 0 bases, with 12 bases lying between them. Germline V gene data show CDR1 as MNHNS and CDR2 as SASEGT. The CDR3 sequence is 18 residues long. CDR3 nucleotide sequence: TGTGCCAGCAGTGAAGCGCTTCGAGGGAGCTCCTATAATTCACCCCTCCACTTT. It codes for CASSEALRGSSYNSPLHF.

V gene TRBV28 combines with J gene TRBJ1-4; D is uncertain. This CDR3 comprises 14 residues. CDR1 MDHEN and CDR2 SYDVKM come from the germline V gene. V lost 3 bases and J lost 8, with 13 bases in between. CDR3 residues: CASSLRGRNEKLFF. DNA for the CDR3: TGTGCCAGCAGTTTGCGGGGTAGGAACGAAAAACTGTTTTTT.

CDR3 in amino acids: CASRTGESSYEQYV. CDR3 nucleotides: TGTGCCAGCAGGACGGGGGAATCGTCCTACGAGCAGTACGTC. J is TRBJ2-7 and V is TRBV6-1, with D perhaps TRBD2 (6 bases). This CDR3 contains 14 residues. The germline V gene encodes CDR1 MNHNS and CDR2 SASEGT. With 6 bases removed from V and 1 base from J, the gap between germline ends came to 13 bases.

This clone was seen more than once but under ten times. The chain combines TRBV6-1 with TRBJ1-2, with a possible D match to TRBD1 (5 bases). The CDR3 spans 14 residues. Germline CDR1 is MNHNS and CDR2 is SASEGT. The ends were cut back, 0 bases at V and 3 bases at J, with 8 bases in the middle. For the CDR3, the DNA is TGTGCCAGCAGTGAAGCGTACAGGTACTATGGCTACACCTTC. It is translated as CASSEAYRYYGYTF.

The chain has TRBV7-2 and TRBJ1-1; D uncertain. Germline CDR1 SGHTA, CDR2 FQGNSA. CDR3 size: 13 residues. V was shortened by 3 bases and J by 5 bases, with 10 bases between the two germline ends. The CDR3 DNA reads TGTGCCAGCAGCTTTGGGTCCTATACTGAAGCTTTCTTT. It is translated as CASSFGSYTEAFF.

This chain joins TRBV19 and TRBJ2-2, with D perhaps TRBD1 (5 bases). CDR1 is LNHDA and CDR2 is SQIVND in the germline V gene (reference sequence). This CDR3 region has 16 residues. Trimming cost V 1 base and J 4 bases, with 13 bases left between them. The CDR3 nucleotides are TGTGCCAGTAGTATAGTGTGGGGCCCCAGCACCGGGGAGCTGTTTTTT. This encodes CASSIVWGPSTGELFF.

The chain combines TRBV28 with TRBJ1-3, with 7 positions matching TRBD1. The V segment lost 6 bases and the J segment 0 bases; nucleotides outside the gene matches: 8. The CDR3 consists of 16 residues. Germline CDR1 is MDHEN and CDR2 is SYDVKM. This CDR3 reads CASRLPGQNSGNTIYF. DNA for the CDR3: TGTGCCAGCAGACTTCCGGGACAGAACTCTGGAAACACCATATATTTT.

This clone was seen once. This chain links TRBV5-6 with TRBJ1-6; D is uncertain. The V end lost 2 bases, the J end lost 0 bases, and 12 bases lay between the germline ends. CDR3 size: 17 residues. Germline lookup yields CDR1 SGHDT and CDR2 YYEEEE. The CDR3 DNA reads as TGTGCCAGCAGCTTAGGTATTCAGATCTCCTATAATTCACCCCTCCACTTT. It encodes CASSLGIQISYNSPLHF.

V is TRBV9 and J is TRBJ1-1; 7 bases are shared with TRBD1. Losses at the gene ends were 0 bases for V and 1 base for J; bases not matched to a gene: 0. This CDR3 contains 14 residues. Germline V gene sequence: CDR1 SGDLS, CDR2 YYNGEE. The CDR3 region has the DNA TGTGCCAGCAGCGTAGGACAGGGGAACACTGAAGCTTTCTTT. The encoded protein is CASSVGQGNTEAFF.

The DNA of the CDR3 is TGTGCCAGCAGCTTAGAGGGGGCAGGGGTGGTGACTGAAGCTTTCTTT. It encodes CASSLEGAGVVTEAFF. This sequence joins TRBV11-2 and TRBJ1-1; a possible D gene is TRBD1 (6 bases). The CDR3 length is 16 residues. Germline-derived CDR1 and CDR2 are SGHAT and FQNNGV. Trimming stripped 0 bases from V and 5 bases from J, with 16 bases between.

Here the CDR3 reads CASSPWGAMNTEAFF. CDR3 nucleotide sequence: TGTGCCAGCAGCCCGTGGGGGGCCATGAACACTGAAGCTTTCTTT. The V and J genes are TRBV14 and TRBJ1-1; D is possibly TRBD1 (6 bases). The CDR3 has 15 amino acids. Between the trimmed V and J ends, which lost 4 bases and 0 bases, there was a span of 12 bases. CDR1 and CDR2 (germline): SGHDN, FVKESK.

This chain uses TRBV5-1 with TRBJ2-7; D not resolved. The germline V gene encodes CDR1 SGHRS and CDR2 YFSETQ. The CDR3 contains 14 residues. Trimming removed 0 bases from V and 3 bases from J, with 10 bases in between. The CDR3 nucleotides are TGCGCCAGCAGCTTGGCCTCCGCAGACTACGAGCAGTACTTC. Its protein product is CASSLASADYEQYF.

The V call is TRBV6-1, the J call TRBJ2-5, with D possibly TRBD1 on 6 matching bases. The J call may be wrong; the DNA end is better matched by TRBJ2-7. This CDR3 spans 14 amino acids. Per the germline V gene, CDR1 is MNHNS and CDR2 is SASEGT. The DNA of the CDR3 is TGTGCCAGCAGCCTACAGGGTATAGGGTACGAGCAGTACTTC. This translates into CASSLQGIGYEQYF.

In this sample, this clone turned up once. The chain links TRBV6-4 to TRBJ1-2, with D unresolved. V shed 5 bases and J shed 3 bases, with 10 bases lying between them. This CDR3 is built from 13 residues. Germline assignment: CDR1 MRHNA and CDR2 SNTAGT. Here the CDR3 DNA reads TGTGCCAGCAGTTACAACGGTGACTATGGCTACACCTTC. This encodes CASSYNGDYGYTF.

The chain recombines TRBV6-5 with TRBJ2-7; no reliable D call. Germline values: CDR1 MNHEY, CDR2 SVGAGI. The CDR3 loop spans 13 amino acids. Trimming removed 8 bases from V and 3 bases from J, with 14 bases in between. The DNA for the CDR3 is TGTGCCAGCTTACTTCGGGTTTTCTACGAGCAGTACGTC. This codes for CASLLRVFYEQYV.

This clone was recorded a few times. The chain uses TRBV28 and TRBJ1-1; unclear D gene. The CDR3 has 11 residues. The ends were cut back, 7 bases at V and 6 bases at J, with 9 bases in the middle. Germline V lookup: CDR1 MDHEN, CDR2 SYDVKM. The CDR3 DNA reads TGTGCCAGCACATTCCGGGCTGAAGCTTTCTTT. As protein: CASTFRAEAFF.

This chain uses TRBV2 with TRBJ2-7; 7 bases match TRBD1. Germline V CDR1 and CDR2: SNHLY, FYNNEI. After removal of 8 bases from V and 10 bases from J, the junction contained 11 bases not matched to a gene. This CDR3 contains 12 residues. CDR3 sequence: CASHRGGGDQYF. DNA of the CDR3: TGTGCCAGCCACAGGGGTGGTGGGGATCAGTACTTC.

The chain couples TRBV29-1 to TRBJ2-3; 7 bases agree with TRBD2. CDR1 is SQVTM and CDR2 is ANQGSEA in the germline V gene. With 7 bases clipped from V and 2 bases from J, the junction kept 9 bases outside the gene matches. The CDR3 covers 14 residues. CDR3: CSGTAREYTDTQYF. CDR3 coding DNA: TGCAGCGGAACGGCGCGGGAGTACACAGATACGCAGTATTTT.

V usage is TRBV6-6 and J usage is TRBJ1-1; D uncertain. The CDR3 is 11 amino acids. V lost 7 bases and J 3 bases, leaving 6 bases between the germline ends. Germline V lookup: CDR1 MNHNY, CDR2 SVGAGI (reference sequence). CDR3 in amino acids: CASIFYTEAFF. CDR3 nucleotide sequence: TGTGCCAGCATTTTCTACACTGAAGCTTTCTTT.

The chain joins TRBV2 to TRBJ1-2; TRBD1 matches at 9 bases. Trimming cost V 4 bases and J 2 bases; bases outside gene matches: 2. The CDR3 covers 14 residues. Germline-derived CDR1 and CDR2 are SNHLY and FYNNEI. The CDR3 sequence is CASSGQGGNYGYTF. As DNA, the CDR3 is TGTGCCAGCAGTGGACAGGGGGGAAACTATGGCTACACCTTC.

This chain links TRBV5-1 with TRBJ1-2; tentative D call: TRBD1 (6 bases). The CDR3 length is 15 residues. V gave up 1 base and J gave up 5 bases, with 15 bases separating them. Germline CDR1 is SGHRS and CDR2 is YFSETQ. CDR3 protein: CASSLFTGTTYGYTF. For the CDR3, the DNA is TGCGCCAGCAGCTTGTTTACCGGGACAACGTATGGCTACACCTTC.